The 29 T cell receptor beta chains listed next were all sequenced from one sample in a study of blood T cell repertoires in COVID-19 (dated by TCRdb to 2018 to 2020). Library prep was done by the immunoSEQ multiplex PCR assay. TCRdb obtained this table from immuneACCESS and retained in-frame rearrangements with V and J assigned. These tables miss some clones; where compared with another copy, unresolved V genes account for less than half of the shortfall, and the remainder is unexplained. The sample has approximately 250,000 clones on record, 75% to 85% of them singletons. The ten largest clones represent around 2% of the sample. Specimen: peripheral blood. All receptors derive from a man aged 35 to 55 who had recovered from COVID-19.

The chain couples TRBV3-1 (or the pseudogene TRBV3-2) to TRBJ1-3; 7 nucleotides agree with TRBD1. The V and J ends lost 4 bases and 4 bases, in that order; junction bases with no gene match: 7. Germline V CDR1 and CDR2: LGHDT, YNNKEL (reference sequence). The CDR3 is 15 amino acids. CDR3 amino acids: CASSPYRDRGNTIYF. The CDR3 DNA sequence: TGTGCCAGCAGCCCGTACCGGGACAGAGGAAACACCATATATTTT.

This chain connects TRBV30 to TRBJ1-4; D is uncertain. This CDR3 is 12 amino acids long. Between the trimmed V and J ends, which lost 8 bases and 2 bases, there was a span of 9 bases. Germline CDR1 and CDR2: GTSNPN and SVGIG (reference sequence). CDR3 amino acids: CAVSPTNEKLFF. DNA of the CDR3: TGTGCCGTATCTCCGACTAATGAAAAACTGTTTTTT.

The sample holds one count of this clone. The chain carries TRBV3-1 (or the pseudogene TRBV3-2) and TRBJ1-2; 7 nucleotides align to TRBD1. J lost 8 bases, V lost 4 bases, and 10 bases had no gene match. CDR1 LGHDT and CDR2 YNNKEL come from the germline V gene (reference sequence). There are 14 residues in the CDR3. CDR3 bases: TGTGCCAGCAGCCCACGCAACTACAGGGGCGGCTACACCTTC. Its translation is CASSPRNYRGGYTF.

CDR3 protein: CASQGQGNQPQHF. CDR3 nucleotide sequence: TGTGCCAGCCAGGGCCAGGGGAATCAGCCCCAGCATTTT. The rearrangement uses TRBV2 and TRBJ1-5; D is possibly TRBD1 (6 bases). CDR3 length: 13 residues. Per germline, CDR1 SNHLY and CDR2 FYNNEI. Trimming pared 8 bases from V and 4 bases from J, leaving 12 bases between. The full variable domain, completed using reference TRBV2 and TRBJ1-5, is EPEVTQTPSHQVTQMGQEVILRCVPISNHLYFYWYRQILGQKVEFLVSFYNNEISEKSEIFDDQFSVERPDGSNFTLKIRSTKLEDSAMYFCASQGQGNQPQHFGDGTRLSIL.

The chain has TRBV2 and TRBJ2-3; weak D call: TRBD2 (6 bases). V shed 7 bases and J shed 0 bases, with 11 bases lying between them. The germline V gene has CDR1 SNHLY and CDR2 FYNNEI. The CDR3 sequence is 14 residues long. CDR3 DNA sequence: TGTGCCAGCAAGGCGGGGCATAGCACAGATACGCAGTATTTT. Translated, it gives CASKAGHSTDTQYF. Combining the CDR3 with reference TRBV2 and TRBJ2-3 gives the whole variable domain EPEVTQTPSHQVTQMGQEVILRCVPISNHLYFYWYRQILGQKVEFLVSFYNNEISEKSEIFDDQFSVERPDGSNFTLKIRSTKLEDSAMYFCASKAGHSTDTQYFGPGTRLTVL.

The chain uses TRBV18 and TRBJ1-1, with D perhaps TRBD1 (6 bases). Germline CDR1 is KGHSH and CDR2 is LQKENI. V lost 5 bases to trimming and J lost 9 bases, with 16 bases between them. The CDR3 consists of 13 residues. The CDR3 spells CASSGGQTDQAFF. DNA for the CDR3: TGTGCCAGCTCAGGAGGACAGACGGACCAAGCTTTCTTT. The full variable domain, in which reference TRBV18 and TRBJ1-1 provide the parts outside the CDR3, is NAGVMQNPRHLVRRRGQEARLRCSPMKGHSHVYWYRQLPEEGLKFMVYLQKENIIDESGMPKERFSAEFPKEGPSILRIQQVVRGDSAAYFCASSGGQTDQAFFGQGTRLTVV.

CDR3 DNA: TGTGCCATCAGTGAGTCTGGGACAGGTAACACCGGGGAGCTGTTTTTT. Translated, it gives CAISESGTGNTGELFF. The V call is TRBV10-3, the J call TRBJ2-2, with 8 nucleotides matching TRBD1. The J segment lost 2 bases and the V segment lost 0 bases, leaving 2 bases of the junction unmatched. CDR1 and CDR2 (germline): ENHRY, SYGVKD. The length of the CDR3 is 16 residues.

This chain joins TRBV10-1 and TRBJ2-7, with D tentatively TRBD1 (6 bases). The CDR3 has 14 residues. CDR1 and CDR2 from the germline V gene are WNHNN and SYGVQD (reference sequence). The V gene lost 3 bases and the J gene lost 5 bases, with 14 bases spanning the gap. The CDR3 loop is CASSENLRGHEQYF. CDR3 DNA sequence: TGCGCCAGCAGTGAAAACCTCAGGGGCCACGAGCAGTACTTC.

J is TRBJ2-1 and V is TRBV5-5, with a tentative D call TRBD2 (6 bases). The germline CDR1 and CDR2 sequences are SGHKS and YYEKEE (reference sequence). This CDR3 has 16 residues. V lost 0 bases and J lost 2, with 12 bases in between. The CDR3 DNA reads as TGTGCCAGCAGCTTGGCCGGCGGGAAGACCTACAATGAGCAGTTCTTC. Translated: CASSLAGGKTYNEQFF.

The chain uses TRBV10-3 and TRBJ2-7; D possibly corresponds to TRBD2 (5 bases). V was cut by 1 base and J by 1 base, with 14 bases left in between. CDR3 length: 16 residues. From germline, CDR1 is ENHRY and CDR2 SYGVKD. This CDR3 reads CAISEFKGRWSYEQYF. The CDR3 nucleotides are TGTGCCATCAGTGAGTTTAAAGGGAGATGGTCCTACGAGCAGTACTTC.

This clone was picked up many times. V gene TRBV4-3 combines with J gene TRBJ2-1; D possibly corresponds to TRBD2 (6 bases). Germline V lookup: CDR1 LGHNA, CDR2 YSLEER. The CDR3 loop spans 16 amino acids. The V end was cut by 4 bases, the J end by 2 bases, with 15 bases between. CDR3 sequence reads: CASSPRVRGTYNEQFF. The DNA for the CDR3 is TGCGCCAGCAGCCCAAGGGTCCGCGGGACCTACAATGAGCAGTTCTTC.

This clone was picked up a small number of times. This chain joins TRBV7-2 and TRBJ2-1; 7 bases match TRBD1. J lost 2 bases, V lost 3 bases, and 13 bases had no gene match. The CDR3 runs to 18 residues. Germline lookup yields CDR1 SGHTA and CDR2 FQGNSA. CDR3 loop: CASSLDRRFTAPYNEQFF. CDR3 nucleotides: TGTGCCAGCAGCTTGGACAGGCGGTTTACCGCGCCCTACAATGAGCAGTTCTTC.

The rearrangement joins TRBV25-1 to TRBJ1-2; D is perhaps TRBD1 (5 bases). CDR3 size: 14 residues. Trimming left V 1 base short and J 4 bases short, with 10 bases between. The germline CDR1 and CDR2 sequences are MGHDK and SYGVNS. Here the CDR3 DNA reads TGTGCCAGCAGTGAATTTGACAGCCCCTATGGCTACACCTTC. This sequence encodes CASSEFDSPYGYTF.

The CDR3 here is CASYSGRASGANVLTF. The CDR3 DNA is TGTGCCAGTTATAGCGGGAGGGCCTCTGGGGCCAACGTCCTGACTTTC. The rearrangement joins TRBV11-2 to TRBJ2-6; 11 bases match TRBD2. The J segment lost 0 bases and the V segment lost 9 bases, leaving 4 bases of the junction unmatched. The CDR3 is 16 amino acids. Germline V CDR1 and CDR2: SGHAT, FQNNGV.

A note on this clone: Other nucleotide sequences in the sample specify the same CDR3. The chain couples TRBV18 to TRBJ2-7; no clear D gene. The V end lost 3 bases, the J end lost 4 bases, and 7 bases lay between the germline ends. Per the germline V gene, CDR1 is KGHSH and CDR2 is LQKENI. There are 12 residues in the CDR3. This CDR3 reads CASSPGSYEQYF. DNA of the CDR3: TGTGCCAGCTCACCCGGGTCTTACGAGCAGTACTTC.

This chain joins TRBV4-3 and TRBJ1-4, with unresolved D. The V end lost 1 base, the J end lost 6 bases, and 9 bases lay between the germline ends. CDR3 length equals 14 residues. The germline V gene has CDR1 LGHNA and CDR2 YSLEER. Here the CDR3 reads CASSQAGFDEKLFF. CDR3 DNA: TGCGCCAGCAGCCAAGCCGGGTTTGATGAAAAACTGTTTTTT.

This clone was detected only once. The CDR3 loop is CASSSGTGPFF. CDR3 coding DNA: TGTGCCAGTAGTTCCGGCACTGGGCCGTTCTTC. The chain uses TRBV19 and TRBJ2-1, with D unresolved. This CDR3 has 11 residues. V lost 5 bases and J lost 15, with 14 bases in between. Germline V gene data show CDR1 as LNHDA and CDR2 as SQIVND (reference sequence).

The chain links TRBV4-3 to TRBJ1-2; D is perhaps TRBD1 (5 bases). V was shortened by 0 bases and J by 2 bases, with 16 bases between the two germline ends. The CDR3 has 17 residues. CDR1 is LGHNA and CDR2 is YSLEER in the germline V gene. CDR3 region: CASSQESSQGWNYGYTF. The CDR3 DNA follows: TGCGCCAGCAGCCAAGAATCGAGCCAGGGCTGGAACTATGGCTACACCTTC.

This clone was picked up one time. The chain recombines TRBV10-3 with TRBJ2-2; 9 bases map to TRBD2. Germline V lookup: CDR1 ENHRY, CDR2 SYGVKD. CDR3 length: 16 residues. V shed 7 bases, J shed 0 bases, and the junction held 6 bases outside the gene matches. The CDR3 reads CAIKASGVSNTGELFF. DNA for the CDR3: TGTGCCATCAAGGCTAGCGGGGTCTCGAACACCGGGGAGCTGTTTTTT.

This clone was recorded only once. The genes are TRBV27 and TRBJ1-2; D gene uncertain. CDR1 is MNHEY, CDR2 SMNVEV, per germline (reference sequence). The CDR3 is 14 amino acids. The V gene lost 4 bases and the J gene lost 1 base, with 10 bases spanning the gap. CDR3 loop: CASSSTTYNYGYTF. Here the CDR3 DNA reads TGTGCCAGCAGTTCGACAACTTATAACTATGGCTACACCTTC.

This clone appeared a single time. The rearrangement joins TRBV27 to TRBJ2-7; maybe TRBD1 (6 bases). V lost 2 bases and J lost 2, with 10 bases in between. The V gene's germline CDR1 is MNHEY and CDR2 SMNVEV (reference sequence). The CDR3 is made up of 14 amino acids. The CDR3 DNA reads TGTGCCAGCAGTTTAGGGCAGGGGACCTACGAGCAGTACTTC. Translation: CASSLGQGTYEQYF.

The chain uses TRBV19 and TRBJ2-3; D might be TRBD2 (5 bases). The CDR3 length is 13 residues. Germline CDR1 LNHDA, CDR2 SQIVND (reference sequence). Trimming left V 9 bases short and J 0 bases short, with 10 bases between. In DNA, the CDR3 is TGTGCCAGCGCTGGACTCAGCACAGATACGCAGTATTTT. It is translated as CASAGLSTDTQYF.

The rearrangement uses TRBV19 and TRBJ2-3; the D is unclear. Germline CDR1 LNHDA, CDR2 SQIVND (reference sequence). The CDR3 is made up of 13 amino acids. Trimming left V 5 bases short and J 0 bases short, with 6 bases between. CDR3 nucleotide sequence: TGTGCCAGTAGTTATCTAAGCACAGATACGCAGTATTTT. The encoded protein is CASSYLSTDTQYF.

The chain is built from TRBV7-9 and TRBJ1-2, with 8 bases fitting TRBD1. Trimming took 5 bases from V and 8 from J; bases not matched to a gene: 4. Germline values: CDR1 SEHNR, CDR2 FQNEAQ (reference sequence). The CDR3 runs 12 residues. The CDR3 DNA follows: TGTGCCAGCAGCGAGGACAGGGAGGGCTACACCTTC. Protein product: CASSEDREGYTF. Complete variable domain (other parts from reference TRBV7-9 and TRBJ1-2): DTGVSQNPRHKITKRGQNVTFRCDPISEHNRLYWYRQTLGQGPEFLTYFQNEAQLEKSRLLSDRFSAERPKGSFSTLEIQRTEQGDSAMYLCASSEDREGYTFGSGTRLTVV.

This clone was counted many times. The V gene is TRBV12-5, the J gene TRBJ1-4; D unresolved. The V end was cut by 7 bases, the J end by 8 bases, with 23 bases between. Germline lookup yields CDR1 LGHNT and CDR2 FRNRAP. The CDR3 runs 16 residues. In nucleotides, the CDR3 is TGTGCTAGTGCCCAAACGACGGGGAGGGCGGGGGAAAAACTGTTTTTT. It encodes CASAQTTGRAGEKLFF. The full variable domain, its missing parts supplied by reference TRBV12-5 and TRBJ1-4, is DARVTQTPRHKVTEMGQEVTMRCQPILGHNTVFWYRQTMMQGLELLAYFRNRAPLDDSGMPKDRFSAEMPDATLATLKIQPSEPRDSAVYFCASAQTTGRAGEKLFFGSGTQLSVL.

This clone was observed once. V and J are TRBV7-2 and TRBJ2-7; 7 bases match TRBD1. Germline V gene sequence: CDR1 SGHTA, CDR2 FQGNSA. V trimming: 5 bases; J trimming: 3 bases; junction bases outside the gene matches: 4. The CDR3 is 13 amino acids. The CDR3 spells CASSRDSNYEQYF. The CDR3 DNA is TGTGCCAGCAGCCGGGACAGCAACTACGAGCAGTACTTC.

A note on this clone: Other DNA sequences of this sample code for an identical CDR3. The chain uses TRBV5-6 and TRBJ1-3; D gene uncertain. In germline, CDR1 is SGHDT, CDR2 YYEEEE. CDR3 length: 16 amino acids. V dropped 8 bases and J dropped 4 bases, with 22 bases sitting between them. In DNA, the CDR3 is TGTGCCAGTAGTCTATCAGGCACCCCGCGCGGAAACACCATATATTTT. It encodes CASSLSGTPRGNTIYF.

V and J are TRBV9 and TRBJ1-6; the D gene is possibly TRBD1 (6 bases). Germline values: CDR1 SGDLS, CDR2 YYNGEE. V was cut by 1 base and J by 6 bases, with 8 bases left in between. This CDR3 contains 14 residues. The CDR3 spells CASSVTGTNSPLHF. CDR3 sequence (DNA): TGTGCCAGCAGCGTAACAGGGACTAATTCACCCCTCCACTTT.

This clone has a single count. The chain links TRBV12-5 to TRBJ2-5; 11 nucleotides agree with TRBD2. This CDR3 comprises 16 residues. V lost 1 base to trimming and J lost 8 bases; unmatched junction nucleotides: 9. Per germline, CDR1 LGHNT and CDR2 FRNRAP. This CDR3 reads CASGLAVAGGPSTQYF. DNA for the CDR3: TGTGCTAGTGGTTTGGCTGTAGCGGGGGGGCCGTCAACCCAGTACTTC.